The clone carrying this TCR beta chain has at least ten counts. What it binds is unknown. The CDR3 runs 15 residues. V shed 4 bases and J shed 1 base, with 11 bases lying between them. From germline, CDR1 is SGHNT and CDR2 YENEEA. According to the study, TCR beta libraries were built with iRepertoire HTBI primers and CDR3-region Arm-PCR. TCRdb independently ran MiXCR on the multiplex PCR reads; one entry per CDR3 protein. This repertoire shows about 210,000 distinct CDR3 sequences, about 19% found once; its top ten account for about 12%. These data are taken from a study of regulatory T cells in long-lasting Graves disease. Study results and limitations: Persistent Graves' patients showed a TCR diversity that was lower than that of newly diagnosed ones. The persistent group shared 2,741 public clonotypes, more than the roughly 970 shared by new patients.

The time point: newly diagnosed GD, antithyroid drugs for less than 3 months. PBMC RNA served as the TCR library source. These data were also filed under a second study, of T cells in Graves' hyperthyroidism and ophthalmopathy. According to that study: Patients aged 18 to 65 had newly diagnosed hyperthyroidism of under 2 months' duration. A 13 V-J signature model discriminated ophthalmopathy versus stable hyperthyroidism.

V and J are TRBV11-3 and TRBJ1-5; no clear D gene. The receptor was isolated from a young woman with Graves disease. Source: peripheral blood mononuclear cells (PBMCs), taken at new diagnosis, from a patient treated with antithyroid drugs. CDR3 in DNA: TGTGCCAGCAGCTCGGACGGTACCAGCAATCAGCCCCAGCATTTT. Protein product: CASSSDGTSNQPQHF.